This passage covers 29 T cell receptor beta chains from one sample sequenced in a study of blood T cells in healthy people across ages. Then a second PCR, running about 6 to 12 cycles, was carried out with a sample-barcoded 5' primer and a J-beta primer mix. A single record per CDR3 protein comes from TCRdb applying MiXCR to the 5' RACE reads. The table records 1.5 million to 1.9 million distinct CDR3 sequences, about 42% of them present only once. The sequenced sample was blood. The receptors come from a young woman in good health.

The genes are TRBV18 and TRBJ1-1; perhaps TRBD1 as D (6 bases). Germline assignment: CDR1 KGHSH and CDR2 LQKENI. The CDR3 sequence is 14 residues long. Trimming left V 6 bases short and J 8 bases short, with 19 bases between. The CDR3 DNA reads as TGTGCCAGCTCCCCAGGGGATCTGACAGCAGAAGCTTTCTTT. It encodes CASSPGDLTAEAFF.

V is TRBV7-2 and J is TRBJ2-5; TRBD2 matches at 12 bases. The CDR3 extends over 16 amino acids. V trimming: 3 bases; J trimming: 4 bases; junction bases outside the gene matches: 6. The germline gives CDR1 SGHTA, CDR2 FQGNSA. Here the CDR3 reads CASSFSPLAGGETQYF. The DNA for the CDR3 is TGTGCCAGCAGCTTCAGTCCACTAGCGGGGGGAGAGACCCAGTACTTC.

The V call is TRBV28, the J call TRBJ2-7; a possible D gene is TRBD2 (6 bases). Germline CDR1 and CDR2: MDHEN and SYDVKM. This CDR3 comprises 16 residues. V gave up 2 bases and J gave up 8 bases, with 22 bases separating them. The CDR3 region is CASSLIRVTAGTKQYF. CDR3 bases: TGTGCCAGCAGTTTAATCAGGGTAACGGCGGGAACTAAGCAGTACTTC.

Regarding this clonotype: The junction differs from germline at one of its ends, possibly a read error. The J gene is TRBJ1-2, the V gene TRBV7-8; D unresolved. This CDR3 spans 15 amino acids. CDR1 is SGHVS, CDR2 FQNEAQ, per germline. The CDR3 sequence: CASSLELGPNYGYTF. The DNA for the CDR3 is TGTGCCAGCAGCTTGGAACTTGGGCCCAACTACGGCTACACCTTC.

The chain employs TRBV4-3 and TRBJ2-3; the D gene is possibly TRBD2 (5 bases). The V and J ends lost 0 bases and 1 base respectively, with 14 bases between them. Germline V gene data show CDR1 as LGHNA and CDR2 as YSLEER. The CDR3 contains 17 residues. The DNA of the CDR3 is TGCGCCAGCAGCCAAGATTGGGAGCGGATGGGCACAGATACGCAGTATTTT. This translates into CASSQDWERMGTDTQYF.

This chain joins TRBV9 and TRBJ2-2, with D maybe TRBD1 (5 bases). Germline loops: CDR1 SGDLS, CDR2 YYNGEE. V was pared by 3 bases and J by 4 bases, with 10 bases between. This CDR3 spans 14 amino acids. CDR3 coding DNA: TGTGCCAGCAGCGCTGGACACCTCACCGGGGAGCTGTTTTTT. Encoded protein: CASSAGHLTGELFF.

The chain uses TRBV29-1 and TRBJ1-2; TRBD1 agrees at 7 bases. Trimming took 7 bases from V and 5 from J; bases not matched to a gene: 4. Germline V gene sequence: CDR1 SQVTM, CDR2 ANQGSEA. This CDR3 comprises 11 residues. The CDR3 DNA reads as TGCAGCGGGGGGACAGATTATGGCTACACCTTC. As protein: CSGGTDYGYTF.

V usage is TRBV3-1 and J usage is TRBJ2-7; possible D gene TRBD1, 6 bases. Trimming took off 3 bases at V and 2 bases at J, with 8 bases between the two ends. Germline V gives CDR1 LGHDT, CDR2 YNNKEL (reference sequence). The CDR3 extends over 13 amino acids. The chain's CDR3 is CASSHGQPYEQYF. The CDR3 DNA reads as TGTGCCAGCAGCCACGGACAGCCCTACGAGCAGTACTTC.

Many counts were recorded for this clonotype. The V call is TRBV5-1, the J call TRBJ1-1; 8 bases align to TRBD1. Germline-derived CDR1 and CDR2 are SGHRS and YFSETQ. V was pared by 0 bases and J by 5 bases, with 6 bases of the junction left unmatched. The CDR3 contains 15 residues. CDR3 sequence reads: CASSLATGGGTEAFF. DNA of the CDR3: TGCGCCAGCAGCTTGGCCACAGGGGGAGGAACTGAAGCTTTCTTT.

This clonotype was seen only a few times. This chain uses TRBV20-1 with TRBJ1-1, with 7 bases identical to TRBD1. Germline values: CDR1 DFQATT, CDR2 SNEGSKA (reference sequence). Trimming removed 6 bases from V and 4 bases from J; junction bases left unmatched: 5. The CDR3 spans 12 residues. The DNA for the CDR3 is TGCAGTGCATTGACAGGGCCCACTGAAGCTTTCTTT. Protein sequence: CSALTGPTEAFF.

This clonotype was found a few times. The rearrangement joins TRBV5-1 to TRBJ2-1, with 11 bases fitting TRBD2. The CDR3 consists of 16 residues. The ends lost 4 bases at V and 5 bases at J; junction bases unmatched: 8. The germline gives CDR1 SGHRS, CDR2 YFSETQ. The CDR3 reads CASSQTTSGVDNEQFF. The CDR3 nucleotides read TGCGCCAGCAGCCAAACGACTAGCGGGGTGGACAATGAGCAGTTCTTC.

The chain employs TRBV7-2 and TRBJ1-2, with D uncertain. The CDR3 consists of 13 residues. The germline V gene has CDR1 SGHTA and CDR2 FQGNSA. The V end lost 6 bases, the J end lost 6 bases, and 14 bases lay between the germline ends. The CDR3 region has the DNA TGTGCCAGCAGTCTATCCAGAGGGAATGGCTACACCTTC. Translated: CASSLSRGNGYTF.

V gene TRBV12-3 or TRBV12-4 combines with J gene TRBJ1-5; 7 bases are a match to TRBD1. V was pared by 4 bases and J by 3 bases, with 6 bases of the junction left unmatched. This CDR3 region has 15 residues. The CDR3 coding sequence is TGTGCCAGCAGTTCCCGGACAGGCCTCAATCAGCCCCAGCATTTT. Protein sequence: CASSSRTGLNQPQHF.

The rearrangement joins TRBV3-1 to TRBJ1-4; the match to TRBD1 covers 7 bases. This CDR3 has 14 residues. CDR1 and CDR2 (germline): LGHDT, YNNKEL (reference sequence). The V segment lost 5 bases and the J segment 9 bases; nucleotides outside the gene matches: 9. This CDR3 is CASSTGTVIKKLFF. The CDR3 DNA sequence: TGTGCCAGCAGCACCGGGACAGTGATTAAAAAACTGTTTTTT.

This chain uses TRBV7-8 with TRBJ1-5, with D possibly TRBD1 on 6 matching bases. V was shortened by 0 bases and J by 6 bases, with 12 bases between the two germline ends. The germline gives CDR1 SGHVS, CDR2 FQNEAQ. The CDR3 length is 15 residues. The CDR3 spells CASSLAPQGGQPQHF. The DNA for the CDR3 is TGTGCCAGCAGCTTAGCGCCACAGGGTGGTCAGCCCCAGCATTTT.

The V gene is TRBV7-3, the J gene TRBJ2-3, with unresolved D. This CDR3 has 16 residues. The germline CDR1 and CDR2 sequences are SGHTA and FQGTGA. Trimming stripped 2 bases from V and 2 bases from J, with 14 bases between. CDR3 protein: CASSLFPPSDTDTQYF. DNA for the CDR3: TGTGCCAGCAGCTTATTCCCCCCGAGCGACACAGATACGCAGTATTTT.

This clonotype came up a few times. The chain links TRBV6-2 or TRBV6-3 to TRBJ2-7; perhaps D is TRBD1 or TRBD2 (5 bases each). V was pared by 6 bases and J by 0 bases, with 18 bases between. This CDR3 comprises 16 residues. Germline assignment: CDR1 MNHEY and CDR2 SVGEGT. The CDR3 sequence: CASSRVTGTDSYEQYF. For the CDR3, the DNA is TGTGCCAGCAGCCGAGTTACCGGGACGGACTCCTACGAGCAGTACTTC.

V is TRBV6-2 or TRBV6-3 and J is TRBJ1-4, with TRBD1 matching over 8 bases. J gave up 10 bases and V 5 bases, and 9 bases lay outside the gene matches. Germline values: CDR1 MNHEY, CDR2 SVGEGT. CDR3 length: 14 amino acids. CDR3 residues: CASSDTGQAGKLFF. The CDR3 DNA reads as TGTGCCAGCAGTGACACGGGACAGGCCGGAAAACTGTTTTTT.

This clonotype came up a few times. V gene TRBV27 combines with J gene TRBJ2-2; no clear D gene. CDR1 MNHEY and CDR2 SMNVEV come from the germline V gene (reference sequence). Trimming removed 3 bases from V and 6 bases from J, with 5 bases in between. This CDR3 is 12 amino acids long. This CDR3 is CASSFGPGELFF. The CDR3 region has the DNA TGTGCCAGCAGTTTCGGCCCCGGGGAGCTGTTTTTT.

The gene calls are TRBV2 and TRBJ1-4; 7 positions match TRBD1. Germline trimming cut 10 bases from V and 6 bases from J; bases unmatched to any gene: 8. This CDR3 spans 13 amino acids. Germline CDR1 is SNHLY and CDR2 is FYNNEI. The CDR3 region is CATQQGIDEKLFF. CDR3 DNA: TGTGCCACCCAACAGGGGATCGATGAAAAACTGTTTTTT.

Written as DNA, the CDR3 is TGTGCCAGCAGTGAATCCCTTAGGAGTGCGTATGGCTACACCTTC. This codes for CASSESLRSAYGYTF. The chain carries TRBV6-4 and TRBJ1-2; D is ambiguous. The CDR3 has 15 amino acids. Germline CDR1 reads MRHNA; CDR2 reads SNTAGT. Trimming stripped 3 bases from V and 5 bases from J, with 16 bases between.

The gene calls are TRBV27 and TRBJ2-1; a possible D gene is TRBD2 (5 bases). Germline V gene lookup returns CDR1 MNHEY and CDR2 SMNVEV (reference sequence). V shed 5 bases and J shed 4 bases, with 15 bases lying between them. The CDR3 has 15 residues. As DNA, the CDR3 is TGTGCCAGCAGTATACTAGATCTGGGATACAATGAGCAGTTCTTC. This gives the protein CASSILDLGYNEQFF.

This clonotype was found a few times. This chain uses TRBV12-5 with TRBJ2-5; maybe TRBD1 (6 bases). The CDR3 is 18 amino acids. Germline V gene lookup returns CDR1 LGHNT and CDR2 FRNRAP. Trimming shortened V by 1 base and J by 11 bases, and 29 bases separated the two germline ends. Here the CDR3 reads CASGLDIYTGTKYNEQYF. The CDR3 nucleotides are TGTGCTAGTGGTTTGGACATTTACACCGGGACAAAATACAATGAGCAGTACTTC. The whole variable domain, filled in from reference TRBV12-5 and TRBJ2-5, reads DARVTQTPRHKVTEMGQEVTMRCQPILGHNTVFWYRQTMMQGLELLAYFRNRAPLDDSGMPKDRFSAEMPDATLATLKIQPSEPRDSAVYFCASGLDIYTGTKYNEQYFGPGTRLLVL.

This clonotype has only one observation. This chain joins TRBV29-1 and TRBJ1-2; tentative D call: TRBD1 (5 bases). The germline V and J ends were trimmed by 3 bases and 2 bases, with 19 bases remaining between them. Germline V gene lookup returns CDR1 SQVTM and CDR2 ANQGSEA. The CDR3 consists of 16 residues. Here the CDR3 reads CSVEGFLQGLNYGYTF. The CDR3 DNA sequence: TGCAGCGTTGAGGGATTTCTTCAGGGTCTGAACTATGGCTACACCTTC.

V is TRBV7-6 and J is TRBJ1-2; D possibly corresponds to TRBD1 (6 bases). Germline CDR1 SGHVS, CDR2 FNYEAQ. The CDR3 is made up of 14 amino acids. V gave up 5 bases and J gave up 1 base, with 11 bases separating them. CDR3: CASSTGQLNYGYTF. The CDR3, as DNA: TGTGCCAGCAGCACAGGACAGCTTAACTATGGCTACACCTTC.

This clonotype was detected a few times. The chain employs TRBV12-3 or TRBV12-4 and TRBJ2-1; D call uncertain. The CDR3 spans 14 residues. V gave up 3 bases and J gave up 8 bases, with 14 bases separating them. CDR3: CASSLLGPPHEQFF. The CDR3 region has the DNA TGTGCCAGCAGTTTGTTGGGCCCACCCCATGAGCAGTTCTTC.

This sequence joins TRBV6-5 and TRBJ1-5; D is unresolved. The CDR3 spans 15 residues. V was shortened by 2 bases and J by 1 base, with 9 bases between the two germline ends. From germline, CDR1 is MNHEY and CDR2 SVGAGI. The CDR3 region is CASSYKRASNQPQHF. As DNA, the CDR3 is TGTGCCAGCAGTTACAAGAGGGCCAGCAATCAGCCCCAGCATTTT.

This clonotype was seen a few times. The chain couples TRBV28 to TRBJ2-1; possibly TRBD1 or TRBD2 for D (5 bases each). Germline V gene lookup returns CDR1 MDHEN and CDR2 SYDVKM. V was pared by 6 bases and J by 9 bases, with 15 bases between. The CDR3 is 13 amino acids. DNA of the CDR3: TGTGCCAGCAGCCAGTGGGGGTTGGGTGAGCAGTTCTTC. Translated: CASSQWGLGEQFF.

This clonotype was seen a few times. This rearrangement joins TRBV20-1 to TRBJ1-6, with TRBD1 as a possible D gene (6 bases). The CDR3 length is 12 residues. V was pared by 6 bases and J by 9 bases, with 12 bases between. Germline CDR1 is DFQATT and CDR2 is SNEGSKA (reference sequence). The chain's CDR3 is CSAHGGSSPLHF. The CDR3 nucleotides read TGCAGTGCCCACGGGGGCAGTTCACCCCTCCACTTT.